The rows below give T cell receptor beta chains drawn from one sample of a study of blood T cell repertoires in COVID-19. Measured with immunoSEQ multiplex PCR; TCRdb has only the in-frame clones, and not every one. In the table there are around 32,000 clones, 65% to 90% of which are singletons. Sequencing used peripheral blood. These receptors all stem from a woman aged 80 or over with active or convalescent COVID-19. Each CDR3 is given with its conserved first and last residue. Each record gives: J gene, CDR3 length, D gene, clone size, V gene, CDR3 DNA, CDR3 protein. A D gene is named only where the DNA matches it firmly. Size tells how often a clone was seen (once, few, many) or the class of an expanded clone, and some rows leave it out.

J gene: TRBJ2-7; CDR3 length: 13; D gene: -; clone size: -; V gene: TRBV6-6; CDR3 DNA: TGTGCCAGCACCTCCGGGACACCCTACGAGCAGTACTTC; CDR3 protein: CASTSGTPYEQYF
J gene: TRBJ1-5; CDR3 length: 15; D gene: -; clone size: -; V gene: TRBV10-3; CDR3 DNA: TGTGCCATCAGTGACGGCAGGGCATCAAATCAGCCCCAGCATTTT; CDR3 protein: CAISDGRASNQPQHF
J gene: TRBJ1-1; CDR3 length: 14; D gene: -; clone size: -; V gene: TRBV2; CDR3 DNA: TGTGCCAGCAGTCCCGGGTCTGGTGGGTCTGAAGCTTTCTTT; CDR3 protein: CASSPGSGGSEAFF
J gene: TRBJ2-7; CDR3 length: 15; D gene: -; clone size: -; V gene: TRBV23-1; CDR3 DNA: TGCGCCAGCAGTCAATCGTCTACGCTCTCCTACGAGCAGTACTTC; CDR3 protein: CASSQSSTLSYEQYF
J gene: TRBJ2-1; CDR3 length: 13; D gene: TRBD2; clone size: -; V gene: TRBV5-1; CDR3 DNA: TGCGCCAGCAGCTGGAGGATAGCGGGCGAGCAGTTCTTC; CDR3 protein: CASSWRIAGEQFF
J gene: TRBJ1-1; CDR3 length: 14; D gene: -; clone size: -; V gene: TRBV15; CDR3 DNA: TGTGCCACCAGCAGTGCGGGGAGAGGCACTGAAGCTTTCTTT; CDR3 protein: CATSSAGRGTEAFF
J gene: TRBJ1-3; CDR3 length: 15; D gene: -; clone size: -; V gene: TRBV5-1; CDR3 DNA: TGCGCCAGCAGCTTGACCAGAGGGGGTTCGGACACCATATATTTT; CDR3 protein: CASSLTRGGSDTIYF
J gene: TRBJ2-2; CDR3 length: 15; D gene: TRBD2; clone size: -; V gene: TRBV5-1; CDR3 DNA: TGCGCCAGCAGCAAGGACGCGGGAGAGTCCGGGGAGCTGTTTTTT; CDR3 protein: CASSKDAGESGELFF
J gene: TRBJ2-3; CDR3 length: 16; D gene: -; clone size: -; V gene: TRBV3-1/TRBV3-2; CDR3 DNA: TGTGCCAGCAGCCCCCAGGACCGGGGTAGCAGAAATACGCAGTATTTT; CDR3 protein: CASSPQDRGSRNTQYF
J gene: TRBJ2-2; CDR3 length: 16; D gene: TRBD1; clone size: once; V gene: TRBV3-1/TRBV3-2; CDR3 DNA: TGTGCCAGCAGCCCGGGGACAGCCTCAGGCACCGGGGAGCTGTTTTTT; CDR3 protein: CASSPGTASGTGELFF
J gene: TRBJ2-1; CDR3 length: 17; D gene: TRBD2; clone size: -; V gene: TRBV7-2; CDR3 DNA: TGTGCCAGCAGCCTACTCAGACTAGCGGGATTTTTCAATGAGCAGTTCTTC; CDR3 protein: CASSLLRLAGFFNEQFF
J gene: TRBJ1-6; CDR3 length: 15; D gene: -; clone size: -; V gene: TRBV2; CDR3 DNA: TGTGCCAGCAACCCTGAAGGGCGGGAAAATTCACCCCTCCACTTT; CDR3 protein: CASNPEGRENSPLHF
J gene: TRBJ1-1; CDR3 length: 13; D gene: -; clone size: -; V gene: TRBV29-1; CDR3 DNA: TGCAGCGTGACCAGGGGTGGGAACACTGAAGCTTTCTTT; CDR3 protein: CSVTRGGNTEAFF
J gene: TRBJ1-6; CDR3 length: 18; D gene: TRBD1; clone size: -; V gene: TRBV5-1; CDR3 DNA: TGCGCCAGCAGCTTGGAAGGGACAGGGGGCTCCTCTAGTTCACCCCTCCACTTT; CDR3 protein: CASSLEGTGGSSSSPLHF
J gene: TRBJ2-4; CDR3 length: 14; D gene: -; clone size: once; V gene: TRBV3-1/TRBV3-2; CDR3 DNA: TGTGCCAGCAGCCAAGGGCTAGCCAAAAACATTCAGTACTTC; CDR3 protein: CASSQGLAKNIQYF
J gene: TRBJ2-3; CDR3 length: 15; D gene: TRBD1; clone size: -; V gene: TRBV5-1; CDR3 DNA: TGCGCCAGCAGCTTGGGACAGGGGGCTGCAGATACGCAGTATTTT; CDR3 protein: CASSLGQGAADTQYF
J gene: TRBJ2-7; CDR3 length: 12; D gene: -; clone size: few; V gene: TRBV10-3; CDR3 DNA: TGTGCCACTCTTACAGGGATGAACGAGCAGTACTTC; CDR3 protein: CATLTGMNEQYF
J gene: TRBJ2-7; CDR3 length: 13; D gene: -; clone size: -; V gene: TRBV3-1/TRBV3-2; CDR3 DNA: TGTGCCAGCAGCCAGCGGGCTGGCTACGAGCAGTACTTC; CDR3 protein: CASSQRAGYEQYF
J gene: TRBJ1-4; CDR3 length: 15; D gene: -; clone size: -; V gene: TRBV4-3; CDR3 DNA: TGCGCCAGCAGCCAAGATAGGAGGGTATATGAAAAACTGTTTTTT; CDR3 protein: CASSQDRRVYEKLFF
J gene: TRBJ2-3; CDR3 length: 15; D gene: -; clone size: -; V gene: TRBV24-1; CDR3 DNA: TGTGCCACCAGTGACAGGGTAAGGAGCACAGATACGCAGTATTTT; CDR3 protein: CATSDRVRSTDTQYF
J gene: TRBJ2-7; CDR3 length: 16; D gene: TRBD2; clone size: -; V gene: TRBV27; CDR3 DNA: TGTGCCAGCAGTTTAGCCCCCTCTCCGGGAGGGGGCGAGCAGTACTTC; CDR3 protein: CASSLAPSPGGGEQYF
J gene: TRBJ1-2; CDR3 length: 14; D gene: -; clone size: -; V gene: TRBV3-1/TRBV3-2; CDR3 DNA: TGTGCCAGCAGCCAAGATAAAGGAGCCTATGGCTACACCTTC; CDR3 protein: CASSQDKGAYGYTF
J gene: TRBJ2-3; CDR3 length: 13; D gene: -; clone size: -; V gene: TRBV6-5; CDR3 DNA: TGTGCCAGCGGCGAACTAGGGACAGATACGCAGTATTTT; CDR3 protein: CASGELGTDTQYF
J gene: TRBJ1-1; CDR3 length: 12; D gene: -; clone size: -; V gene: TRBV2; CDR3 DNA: TGTGCCAGCAGCCTTTATAGCGCTGAAGCTTTCTTT; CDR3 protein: CASSLYSAEAFF
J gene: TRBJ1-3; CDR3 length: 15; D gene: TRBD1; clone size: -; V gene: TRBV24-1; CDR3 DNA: TGTGCCACCAGTCAGGGGGAAGGGGGTGGAAACACCATATATTTT; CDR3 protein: CATSQGEGGGNTIYF
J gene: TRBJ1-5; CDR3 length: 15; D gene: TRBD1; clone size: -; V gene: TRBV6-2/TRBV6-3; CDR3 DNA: TGTGCCAGCAGTCCGGGACAGCCTAGCAATCAGCCCCAGCATTTT; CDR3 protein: CASSPGQPSNQPQHF
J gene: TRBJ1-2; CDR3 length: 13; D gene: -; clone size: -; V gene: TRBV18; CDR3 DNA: TGTGCCAGCTCCCCGGACATGCTCTATGGCTACACCTTC; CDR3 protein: CASSPDMLYGYTF
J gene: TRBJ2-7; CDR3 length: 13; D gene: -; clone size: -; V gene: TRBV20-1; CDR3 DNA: TGCAGTGCTAGTAAGGAGGGCTTGAGGGAGCAGTACTTC; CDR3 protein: CSASKEGLREQYF
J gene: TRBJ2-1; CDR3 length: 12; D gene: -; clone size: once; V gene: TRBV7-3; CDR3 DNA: TGTGCCAGCAGCTTAGGTGCGAATGAGCAGTTCTTC; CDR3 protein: CASSLGANEQFF
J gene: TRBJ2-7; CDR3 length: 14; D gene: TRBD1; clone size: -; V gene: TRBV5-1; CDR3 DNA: TGCGCCAGCAGCGTGGACAGGGTTTCCTACGAGCAGTACTTC; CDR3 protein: CASSVDRVSYEQYF
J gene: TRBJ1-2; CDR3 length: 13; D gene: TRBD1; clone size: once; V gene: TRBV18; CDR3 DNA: TGTGCCAGCTCACCGAAGGGACAGTATGGCTACACCTTC; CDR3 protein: CASSPKGQYGYTF
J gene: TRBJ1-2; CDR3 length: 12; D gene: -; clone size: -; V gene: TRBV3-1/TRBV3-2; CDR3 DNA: TGTGCCAGCAGCCTAGCAGCCTATGGCTACACCTTC; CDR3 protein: CASSLAAYGYTF
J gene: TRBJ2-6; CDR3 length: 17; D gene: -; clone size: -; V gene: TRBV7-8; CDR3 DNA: TGTGCCAGCAGTCGCTTTACAGGGTTCTCTGGGGCCAACGTCCTGACTTTC; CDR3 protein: CASSRFTGFSGANVLTF
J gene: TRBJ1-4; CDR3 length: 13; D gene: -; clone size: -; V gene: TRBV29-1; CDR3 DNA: TGCAGCGTCGCGACACGGCCCAATGAAAAACTGTTTTTT; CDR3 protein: CSVATRPNEKLFF
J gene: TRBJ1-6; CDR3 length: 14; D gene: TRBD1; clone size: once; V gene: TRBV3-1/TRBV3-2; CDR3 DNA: TGTGCCAGCAGCCAGACAGGGGATAATTCACCCCTCCACTTT; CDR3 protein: CASSQTGDNSPLHF
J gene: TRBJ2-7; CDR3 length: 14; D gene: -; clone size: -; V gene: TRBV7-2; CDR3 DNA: TGTGCCAGCAGCTTAAACAGGAGCCCCTACGAGCAGTACTTC; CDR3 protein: CASSLNRSPYEQYF
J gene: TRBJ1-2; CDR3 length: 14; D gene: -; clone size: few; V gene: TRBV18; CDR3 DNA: TGTGCCAGCTCACCGGCCCAGGGCGACTATGGCTACACCTTC; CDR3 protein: CASSPAQGDYGYTF
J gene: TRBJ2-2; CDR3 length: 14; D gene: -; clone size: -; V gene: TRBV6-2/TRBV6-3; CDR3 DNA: TGTGCCAGCAGCTGGCGGGGATTCACCGGGGAGCTGTTTTTT; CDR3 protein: CASSWRGFTGELFF
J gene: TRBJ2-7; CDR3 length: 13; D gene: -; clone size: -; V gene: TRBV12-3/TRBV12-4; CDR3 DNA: TGTGCCAGCAGTATGGACATAGCGGCCGAGCAGTACTTC; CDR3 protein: CASSMDIAAEQYF
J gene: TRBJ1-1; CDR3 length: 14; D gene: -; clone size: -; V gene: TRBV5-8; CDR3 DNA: TGTGCCAGCAGCTTAAGAGCAAGGGGCACTGAAGCTTTCTTT; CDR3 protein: CASSLRARGTEAFF
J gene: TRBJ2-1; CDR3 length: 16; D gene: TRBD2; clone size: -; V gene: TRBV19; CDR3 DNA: TGTGCCAGTAAAAGGACTAGCGGGAGGAACTACAATGAGCAGTTCTTC; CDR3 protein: CASKRTSGRNYNEQFF
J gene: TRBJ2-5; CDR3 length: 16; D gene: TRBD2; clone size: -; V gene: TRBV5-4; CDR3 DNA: TGTGCCAGCAGCACAAGACTAGCGGGGGGGCCGGGGACCCAGTACTTC; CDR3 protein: CASSTRLAGGPGTQYF
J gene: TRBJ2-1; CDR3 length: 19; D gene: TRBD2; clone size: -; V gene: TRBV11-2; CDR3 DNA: TGTGCCAGCAGCTCGAGGGGACTAGCGGTCTTTAGCTCCTACAATGAGCAGTTCTTC; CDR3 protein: CASSSRGLAVFSSYNEQFF